The 21 T cell receptor beta chains given below trace back to one sample, sequenced in a study of cytomegalovirus exposure and HLA in healthy donors. The PCR employed 60 Vbeta primers together with 13 Jbeta primers. Profiled with immunoSEQ multiplex PCR; TCRdb holds only in-frame clones, not every one. Of over 75,000 clones in the sample, 65% to 75% were seen once. Sequenced: PBMCs. Receptors originate from a man aged 30 to 45 in good health and CMV-seronegative.

This clone came up a few times. The chain links TRBV7-9 to TRBJ1-1, with 7 positions matching TRBD1. The CDR3 extends over 16 amino acids. Germline V gene data show CDR1 as SEHNR and CDR2 as FQNEAQ (reference sequence). V lost 8 bases and J lost 0; bases outside the gene matches: 12. The CDR3 coding sequence is TGTGCCAGCGGCCCGACAGGGTATGCCATGAACACTGAAGCTTTCTTT. Protein sequence: CASGPTGYAMNTEAFF.

This clone appeared a single time. The chain uses TRBV5-6 and TRBJ1-4; D is ambiguous. V lost 4 bases, J lost 4 bases, and 14 bases lay in between. Germline V gene sequence: CDR1 SGHDT, CDR2 YYEEEE. The CDR3 runs 15 residues. The CDR3, as DNA: TGTGCCAGCAGCGGCGCAGGTAGCGGTAATGAAAAACTGTTTTTT. The encoded protein is CASSGAGSGNEKLFF.

This chain joins TRBV6-1 and TRBJ2-3; D call uncertain. Trimming stripped 9 bases from V and 3 bases from J, with 7 bases between. Germline CDR1 and CDR2: MNHNS and SASEGT. The CDR3 runs to 11 residues. The CDR3 nucleotides are TGTGCCAGTCAGAGGACAGATACGCAGTATTTT. Translating it yields CASQRTDTQYF.

The chain links TRBV4-1 to TRBJ2-5, with 12 bases fitting TRBD2. The CDR3 has 17 amino acids. V was pared by 3 bases and J by 2 bases, with 7 bases of the junction left unmatched. Looked up from germline, CDR1 is MGHRA and CDR2 is YSYEKL. This CDR3 is CASSQGGLAGGQETQYF. CDR3 in DNA: TGCGCCAGCAGCCAGGGAGGCCTAGCGGGGGGGCAAGAGACCCAGTACTTC.

The chain employs TRBV5-1 and TRBJ2-2; D is perhaps TRBD2 (5 bases). From germline, CDR1 is SGHRS and CDR2 YFSETQ. The V end was cut by 0 bases, the J end by 2 bases, with 11 bases between. The CDR3 consists of 16 residues. The CDR3 region has the DNA TGCGCCAGCAGCTTGGAAGGACTCCCAAACACCGGGGAGCTGTTTTTT. Translating gives CASSLEGLPNTGELFF.

This rearrangement joins TRBV5-8 to TRBJ1-3; D gene ambiguous. Trimming removed 0 bases from V and 4 bases from J, with 11 bases in between. The germline gives CDR1 SGHTS, CDR2 YDEGEE. CDR3 length: 15 amino acids. Here the CDR3 reads CASSLVADSGNTIYF. In DNA form, the CDR3 reads TGTGCCAGCAGCTTGGTCGCAGACTCAGGAAACACCATATATTTT.

The gene calls are TRBV30 and TRBJ1-5; D is uncertain. The CDR3 runs 14 residues. From germline, CDR1 is GTSNPN and CDR2 SVGIG (reference sequence). V lost 0 bases, J lost 7 bases, and 13 bases lay in between. For the CDR3, the DNA is TGTGCCTGGAGTGTAAAGTCAAGAGTCCAGCCCCAGCATTTT. Translation gives CAWSVKSRVQPQHF. Based on the CDR3 plus reference TRBV30 and TRBJ1-5, the full variable domain is SQTIHQWPATLVQPVGSPLSLECTVEGTSNPNLYWYRQAAGRGLQLLFYSVGIGQISSEVPQNLSASRPQDRQFILSSKKLLLSDSGFYLCAWSVKSRVQPQHFGDGTRLSIL.

The chain is built from TRBV28 and TRBJ1-1; 8 positions match TRBD1. CDR1 and CDR2 from the germline V gene are MDHEN and SYDVKM. CDR3 length: 12 residues. V trimming: 6 bases; J trimming: 10 bases; junction bases outside the gene matches: 7. The CDR3 nucleotides read TGTGCCAGCAGGCTACGGGACAGGAGAGCTTTCTTT. This translates into CASRLRDRRAFF. Variable domain in full (rest from reference TRBV28 and TRBJ1-1): DVKVTQSSRYLVKRTGEKVFLECVQDMDHENMFWYRQDPGLGLRLIYFSYDVKMKEKGDIPEGYSVSREKKERFSLILESASTNQTSMYLCASRLRDRRAFFGQGTRLTVV.

The genes are TRBV5-1 and TRBJ1-4; 7 bases align to TRBD1. There are 14 residues in the CDR3. The J segment lost 7 bases and the V segment lost 1 base, leaving 4 bases of the junction unmatched. CDR1 is SGHRS and CDR2 is YFSETQ in the germline V gene. CDR3 in amino acids: CASSLSTGAEKLFF. Here the CDR3 DNA reads TGCGCCAGCAGCTTGTCAACAGGGGCTGAAAAACTGTTTTTT.

The chain links TRBV6-1 to TRBJ2-7; tentative D call: TRBD1 (6 bases). Germline V CDR1 and CDR2: MNHNS, SASEGT. Trimming removed 7 bases at V and 1 base at J, with 14 bases between. The CDR3 consists of 14 residues. CDR3 DNA sequence: TGTGCCAGCATAGGAACAGGGCTTTCCTACGAGCAGTACTTC. It codes for CASIGTGLSYEQYF.

V gene TRBV7-2 combines with J gene TRBJ1-5; D gene uncertain. This CDR3 has 13 amino acids. The V gene's germline CDR1 is SGHTA and CDR2 FQGNSA. The V end was cut by 5 bases, the J end by 4 bases, with 9 bases between. This CDR3 reads CASSQSGNQPQHF. CDR3 sequence (DNA): TGTGCCAGCAGCCAATCGGGGAATCAGCCCCAGCATTTT.

V gene TRBV5-1 combines with J gene TRBJ1-1; 7 nucleotides align to TRBD1. This CDR3 is built from 17 residues. J gave up 0 bases and V 0 bases, and 8 bases lay outside the gene matches. Germline CDR1 is SGHRS and CDR2 is YFSETQ. The CDR3 nucleotides are TGCGCCAGCAGCTTGGGAGAGACAGGGTACTTGAACACTGAAGCTTTCTTT. Translated: CASSLGETGYLNTEAFF.

V gene TRBV19 combines with J gene TRBJ2-3; TRBD1 agrees at 7 bases. Germline V gene sequence: CDR1 LNHDA, CDR2 SQIVND (reference sequence). Trimming at V came to 6 bases and at J to 2 bases, leaving 11 bases not matched to a gene. The CDR3 runs 16 residues. In nucleotides, the CDR3 is TGTGCCAGTAGGAAGGGGCAGGGACAGACCACAGATACGCAGTATTTT. It translates to CASRKGQGQTTDTQYF.

The rearrangement links TRBV7-3 to TRBJ2-1; D unclear. There are 13 residues in the CDR3. CDR1 is SGHTA, CDR2 FQGTGA, per germline. V lost 1 base to trimming and J lost 9 bases, with 10 bases between them. The CDR3 loop reads CASSLNYGREQFF. The CDR3 coding sequence is TGTGCCAGCAGCTTAAACTACGGTCGTGAGCAGTTCTTC.

This chain joins TRBV9 and TRBJ1-1; D uncertain. Germline-derived CDR1 and CDR2 are SGDLS and YYNGEE. The CDR3 consists of 14 residues. Trimming shortened V by 4 bases and J by 1 base, and 11 bases separated the two germline ends. The CDR3 DNA is TGTGCCAGCAGCATGACGGCAGGGAACACTGAAGCTTTCTTT. It translates to CASSMTAGNTEAFF.

This rearrangement joins TRBV28 to TRBJ2-7; 7 nucleotides match TRBD2. There are 11 residues in the CDR3. The germline V gene has CDR1 MDHEN and CDR2 SYDVKM. After removal of 8 bases from V and 3 bases from J, the junction contained 1 base not matched to a gene. The CDR3 DNA reads TGTGCCAGCGGGAGGGTCTACGAGCAGTACTTC. Translated, it gives CASGRVYEQYF.

This chain uses TRBV4-3 with TRBJ2-7; 8 bases are shared with TRBD1. This CDR3 is built from 16 residues. CDR1 LGHNA and CDR2 YSLEER come from the germline V gene. After removal of 0 bases from V and 1 base from J, the junction contained 5 bases not matched to a gene. CDR3 nucleotides: TGCGCCAGCAGCCAAGAATACGGGACAGGATCCTACGAGCAGTACTTC. Translating gives CASSQEYGTGSYEQYF.

V gene TRBV18 combines with J gene TRBJ1-1; D gene uncertain. This CDR3 spans 15 amino acids. The V and J ends lost 2 bases and 6 bases respectively, with 16 bases between them. Per the germline V gene, CDR1 is KGHSH and CDR2 is LQKENI. The CDR3 reads CASSPDLLRGAEAFF. DNA for the CDR3: TGTGCCAGCTCACCAGACCTCCTTCGAGGCGCTGAAGCTTTCTTT.

The count of this clone is one. The V call is TRBV6-6, the J call TRBJ1-1; TRBD1 is a possible D gene (6 bases). Looked up from germline, CDR1 is MNHNY and CDR2 is SVGAGI (reference sequence). Trimming removed 0 bases at V and 4 bases at J, with 9 bases between. The CDR3 totals 14 residues. In DNA, the CDR3 is TGTGCCAGCAGTTACTCGGGGGCGAGCACTGAAGCTTTCTTT. It codes for CASSYSGASTEAFF.

A note on this clone: Other DNA sequences in the same sample also yield this CDR3. The rearrangement links TRBV5-1 to TRBJ2-2; 13 nucleotides match TRBD2. The CDR3 spans 15 residues. Germline CDR1 and CDR2: SGHRS and YFSETQ. The junction had 3 bases not matched to a gene; V was cut back by 4 bases and J by 6 bases. The CDR3 nucleotides read TGCGCCAGCAGCCGACTAGCGGGGGGACCCGGGGAGCTGTTTTTT. This gives the protein CASSRLAGGPGELFF.

V is TRBV18 and J is TRBJ1-1, with 9 bases lining up with TRBD1. There are 14 residues in the CDR3. V was pared by 4 bases and J by 1 base, with 1 base of the junction left unmatched. Germline assignment: CDR1 KGHSH and CDR2 LQKENI. The CDR3 here is CASSLDRGNTEAFF. The CDR3 DNA reads TGTGCCAGCTCACTGGACAGGGGGAACACTGAAGCTTTCTTT.